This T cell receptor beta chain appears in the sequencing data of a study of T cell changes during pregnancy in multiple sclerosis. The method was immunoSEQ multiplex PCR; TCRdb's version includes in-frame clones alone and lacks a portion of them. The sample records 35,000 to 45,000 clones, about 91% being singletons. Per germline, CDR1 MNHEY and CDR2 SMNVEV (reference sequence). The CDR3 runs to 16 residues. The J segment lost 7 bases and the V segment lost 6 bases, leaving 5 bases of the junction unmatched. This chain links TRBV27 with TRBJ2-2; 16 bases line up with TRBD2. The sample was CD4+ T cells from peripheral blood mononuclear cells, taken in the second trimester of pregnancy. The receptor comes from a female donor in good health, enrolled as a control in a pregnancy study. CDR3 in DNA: TGTGCCAGCAGGGGACTAGCGGGAGGGCCGGGCGGGGAGCTGTTTTTT. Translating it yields CASRGLAGGPGGELFF.